Reported below is one T cell receptor (beta chain). This sample is part of a study of blood T cell repertoires in COVID-19. The overall study: The analysed material was cDNA or gDNA that came from T cells, B-cell-depleted T cells, or PBMCs.

Sequenced by immunoSEQ multiplex PCR; TCRdb stores in-frame clones only, minus some. The sample shows about 260,000 clones, 75% to 90% of them seen only once. The CDR3 is 16 amino acids. V was clipped by 6 bases and J by 4 bases; unmatched bases: 10. Germline CDR1 reads MNHNY; CDR2 reads SVGAGI (reference sequence). The receptor was isolated from a woman aged 40 to 50 who had recovered from COVID-19. The sequencing sample was made of peripheral blood. The chain combines TRBV6-6 with TRBJ2-5, with TRBD2 matching 11 bases. The CDR3 is CASRPTLAGGGETQYF. The CDR3 DNA is TGTGCCAGCAGACCCACCTTAGCGGGGGGGGGAGAGACCCAGTACTTC.